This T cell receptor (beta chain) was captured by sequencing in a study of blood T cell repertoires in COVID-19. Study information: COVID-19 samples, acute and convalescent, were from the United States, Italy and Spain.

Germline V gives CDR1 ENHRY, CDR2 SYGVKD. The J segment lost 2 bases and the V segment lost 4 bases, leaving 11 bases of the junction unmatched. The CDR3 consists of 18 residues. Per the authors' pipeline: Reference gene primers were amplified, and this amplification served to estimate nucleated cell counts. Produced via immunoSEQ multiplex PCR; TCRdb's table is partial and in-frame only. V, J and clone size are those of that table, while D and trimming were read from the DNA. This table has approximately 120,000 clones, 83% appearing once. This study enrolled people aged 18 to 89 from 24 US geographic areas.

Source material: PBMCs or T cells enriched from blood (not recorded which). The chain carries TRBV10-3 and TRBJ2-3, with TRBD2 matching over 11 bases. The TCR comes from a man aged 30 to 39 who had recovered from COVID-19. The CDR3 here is CAISGGPISGRATDTQYF. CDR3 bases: TGTGCCATCAGTGGGGGCCCTATTAGCGGGAGGGCCACAGATACGCAGTATTTT.